This TCR beta chain was found in a study of blood T cell repertoires in COVID-19. Across the study: PBMCs, B-cell-depleted T cells, or T cells were the source of the cDNA or gDNA that made up the material.

The V end lost 5 bases, the J end lost 4 bases, and 19 bases lay between the germline ends. The CDR3 has 16 residues. The germline gives CDR1 SGHRS, CDR2 YFSETQ. Profiling relied on immunoSEQ multiplex PCR, and the TCRdb table lists in-frame clones only, not all of them. Of under 200,000 clones listed, 88% were seen once; the top ten hold approximately 5.5%. This clonotype was sampled from a man aged 40-50 years with active or convalescent COVID-19. The chain has TRBV5-1 and TRBJ2-1; tentative D call: TRBD2 (6 bases). The sequenced sample was peripheral blood. CDR3 in DNA: TGCGCCAGCAGTCCAGTAGGACTATCGGAGTACAATGAGCAGTTCTTC. Its protein is CASSPVGLSEYNEQFF.